One and the same sample provided the 27 T cell receptor beta chains below, sequenced in a study of shared clonotypes between healthy human individuals. Sequencing used immunoSEQ multiplex PCR; TCRdb keeps in-frame clones, though not all of them. The table shows some 500,000 clones, with almost 97% occurring only once. Sequencing was carried out using naive CD4+ T cells sorted from blood. Subset reported: CD45RA+ positively selected. All receptors derive from a woman aged 25-40 years in good health.

This chain joins TRBV28 and TRBJ2-1; TRBD2 matches at 8 bases. The ends lost 7 bases at V and 0 bases at J; junction bases unmatched: 17. The CDR3 contains 19 residues. CDR1 and CDR2 from the germline V gene are MDHEN and SYDVKM. Here the CDR3 reads CASTAGSMTSAFSYNEQFF. CDR3 sequence (DNA): TGTGCCAGCACCGCCGGATCTATGACTAGCGCTTTCTCCTACAATGAGCAGTTCTTC.

Remarks on this clone: Other DNA sequences from this sample encode an identical CDR3 as well. J is TRBJ1-5 and V is TRBV7-8; no definite D call. Trimming removed 1 base at V and 0 bases at J, with 10 bases between. The CDR3 spans 16 residues. CDR1 and CDR2 (germline): SGHVS, FQNEAQ. DNA of the CDR3: TGTGCCAGCAGCTTAGTGGCAGGTTTTAGCAATCAGCCCCAGCATTTT. Its protein product is CASSLVAGFSNQPQHF.

CDR3 sequence: CASSSQGAGGELFF. The CDR3 region has the DNA TGTGCCAGTAGTTCACAGGGGGCAGGCGGGGAGCTGTTTTTT. The chain links TRBV19 to TRBJ2-2, with 9 bases matching TRBD1. This CDR3 has 14 amino acids. The trim removed 5 bases at V and 7 bases at J, leaving 5 bases unmatched. Germline V gives CDR1 LNHDA, CDR2 SQIVND (reference sequence).

This sequence joins TRBV7-8 and TRBJ2-5; tentatively, D is TRBD2 (6 bases). TRBJ2-7 matches the DNA end more closely, so the J call is doubtful. The CDR3 runs 17 residues. CDR1 and CDR2 from the germline V gene are SGHVS and FQNEAQ. CDR3 sequence (DNA): TGTGCCAGCAGCTTAGCCAGAGACCCGCGGGACTCCTACGAGCAGTACTTC. Its translation: CASSLARDPRDSYEQYF.

This chain joins TRBV5-1 and TRBJ1-4, with TRBD1 matching over 7 bases. V was pared by 5 bases and J by 10 bases, with 5 bases of the junction left unmatched. CDR3 length: 12 amino acids. Germline CDR1 SGHRS, CDR2 YFSETQ. The CDR3 region has the DNA TGCGCCAGCAGAACAGGGGCTGGAAAACTGTTTTTT. Translated, it gives CASRTGAGKLFF.

The J gene is TRBJ2-7, the V gene TRBV6-5; D may be TRBD2 (6 bases). V was trimmed by 2 bases and J by 3 bases, leaving 11 bases between them. The CDR3 loop spans 14 amino acids. Germline-derived CDR1 and CDR2 are MNHEY and SVGAGI. The CDR3 reads CASSYNRGFYEQYF. The CDR3 nucleotides read TGTGCCAGCAGTTACAACCGGGGGTTCTACGAGCAGTACTTC.

The chain uses TRBV11-2 and TRBJ2-7; D gene unclear. The V end lost 5 bases, the J end lost 2 bases, and 4 bases lay between the germline ends. The V gene's germline CDR1 is SGHAT and CDR2 FQNNGV. CDR3 length: 11 residues. The CDR3 region is CASSVTYEQYF. CDR3 sequence (DNA): TGTGCCAGCAGCGTAACCTACGAGCAGTACTTC.

The chain links TRBV5-1 to TRBJ2-5, with 7 nucleotides matching TRBD1. The J call may be faulty, since TRBJ2-7 better matches the DNA end. This CDR3 is built from 16 residues. CDR1 and CDR2 from the germline V gene are SGHRS and YFSETQ. The CDR3 protein is CASSSQGGARSYEQYF. As DNA, the CDR3 is TGCGCCAGCAGCTCACAAGGGGGCGCGAGGAGCTACGAGCAGTACTTC.

The chain recombines TRBV28 with TRBJ2-5; D remains unclear. The assigned J gene may be wrong: the sequence end matches TRBJ2-7 better. The CDR3 is 15 residues long. The germline V gene encodes CDR1 MDHEN and CDR2 SYDVKM. The CDR3 DNA sequence: TGTGCCAGCACCTCCATAGGCGATTCCCCCTACGAGCAGTACTTC. Translated, it gives CASTSIGDSPYEQYF.

This clone was counted a single time. The sample contains more than one DNA sequence encoding this CDR3. The chain carries TRBV29-1 and TRBJ2-7, with unresolved D. V was cut by 3 bases and J by 0 bases, with 3 bases left in between. Looked up from germline, CDR1 is SQVTM and CDR2 is ANQGSEA. CDR3 length: 11 residues. CDR3 DNA sequence: TGCAGCGTTGAGGCCTCCTACGAGCAGTACTTC. This sequence encodes CSVEASYEQYF.

This chain links TRBV2 with TRBJ1-5, with 8 bases fitting TRBD1. V trimming: 3 bases; J trimming: 4 bases; junction bases outside the gene matches: 5. Germline values: CDR1 SNHLY, CDR2 FYNNEI. CDR3 length: 15 amino acids. The CDR3 DNA is TGTGCCAGCAGTGAGGGGGACAGGACGAATCAGCCCCAGCATTTT. Amino acids: CASSEGDRTNQPQHF.

The chain is built from TRBV6-5 and TRBJ2-7, with 9 bases aligning to TRBD2. The CDR3 has 14 residues. Germline CDR1 and CDR2: MNHEY and SVGAGI. Unmatched junction bases numbered 6, after V lost 7 bases and J lost 2 bases. Here the CDR3 reads CASTPIAGAYEQYF. The CDR3, as DNA: TGTGCCAGCACCCCCATAGCGGGAGCCTACGAGCAGTACTTC.

This chain uses TRBV9 with TRBJ2-3, with 8 bases aligning to TRBD2. This CDR3 contains 16 residues. Germline V gene sequence: CDR1 SGDLS, CDR2 YYNGEE. Germline trimming cut 0 bases from V and 2 bases from J; bases unmatched to any gene: 5. Here the CDR3 reads CASSVVSGVITDTQYF. CDR3 nucleotide sequence: TGTGCCAGCAGCGTAGTTAGCGGGGTTATCACAGATACGCAGTATTTT.

The J gene is TRBJ1-1, the V gene TRBV19; D is perhaps TRBD1 (6 bases). The CDR3 has 14 residues. V shed 6 bases and J shed 5 bases, with 16 bases lying between them. CDR1 is LNHDA and CDR2 is SQIVND in the germline V gene (reference sequence). Here the CDR3 reads CASRKETGWTEAFF. The CDR3 DNA is TGTGCCAGTAGGAAAGAAACAGGGTGGACTGAAGCTTTCTTT. The variable domain in full, completed from reference TRBV19 and TRBJ1-1, reads DGGITQSPKYLFRKEGQNVTLSCEQNLNHDAMYWYRQDPGQGLRLIYYSQIVNDFQKGDIAEGYSVSREKKESFPLTVTSAQKNPTAFYLCASRKETGWTEAFFGQGTRLTVV.

J is TRBJ2-7 and V is TRBV18, with TRBD2 matching 11 bases. Germline loops: CDR1 KGHSH, CDR2 LQKENI. The CDR3 is 18 residues long. V lost 7 bases to trimming and J lost 3 bases; unmatched junction nucleotides: 17. CDR3 coding DNA: TGTGCCAGCTTCCCGGGACTAGCGGATCCGTCAAACCACTACGAGCAGTACTTC. It codes for CASFPGLADPSNHYEQYF.

The rearrangement joins TRBV28 to TRBJ2-1; no reliable D call. Trimming stripped 2 bases from V and 4 bases from J, with 15 bases between. The CDR3 is 16 amino acids. Germline loops: CDR1 MDHEN, CDR2 SYDVKM. CDR3: CASSLDSRRTYNEQFF. CDR3 coding DNA: TGTGCCAGCAGTTTAGATAGTCGGCGGACGTACAATGAGCAGTTCTTC.

V is TRBV29-1 and J is TRBJ2-3; perhaps D is TRBD1 or TRBD2 (5 bases each). CDR3 length: 12 residues. Trimming shortened V by 6 bases and J by 2 bases, and 9 bases separated the two germline ends. Germline CDR1 and CDR2: SQVTM and ANQGSEA. The CDR3 DNA reads as TGCAGCGTAGGGGAGTCCACAGATACGCAGTATTTT. It encodes CSVGESTDTQYF.

The chain couples TRBV4-1 to TRBJ1-5, with 7 bases that match TRBD1. V shed 1 base, J shed 2 bases, and the junction held 8 bases outside the gene matches. The CDR3 loop spans 17 amino acids. CDR1 and CDR2 from the germline V gene are MGHRA and YSYEKL. The CDR3 sequence: CASSQGSQGVRNQPQHF. The CDR3 DNA reads as TGCGCCAGCAGCCAAGGGAGTCAGGGGGTACGCAATCAGCCCCAGCATTTT.

This clone came up once. The chain combines TRBV5-5 with TRBJ2-1, with D tentatively TRBD2 (5 bases). The CDR3 covers 19 residues. CDR1 and CDR2 (germline): SGHKS, YYEKEE (reference sequence). V was trimmed by 2 bases and J by 4 bases, leaving 25 bases between them. The CDR3 is CASSFGVGSGSPWYNEQFF. The CDR3 DNA follows: TGTGCCAGCAGCTTTGGAGTGGGGAGTGGGAGTCCCTGGTACAATGAGCAGTTCTTC.

V and J are TRBV15 and TRBJ1-5, with TRBD1 identical over 8 bases. V shed 2 bases and J 0 bases; nucleotides not matched to a gene: 9. The CDR3 covers 18 residues. Germline V CDR1 and CDR2: LNHNV, YYDKDF (reference sequence). The CDR3 spells CATSRKDRGGYSNQPQHF. In DNA form, the CDR3 reads TGTGCCACCAGCAGAAAAGACAGGGGTGGGTATAGCAATCAGCCCCAGCATTTT.

The rearrangement joins TRBV28 to TRBJ1-2, with D maybe TRBD1 (6 bases). Germline CDR1 reads MDHEN; CDR2 reads SYDVKM. Trimming pared 6 bases from V and 4 bases from J, leaving 15 bases between. CDR3 length equals 14 residues. CDR3 in DNA: TGTGCCAGCAGGGGTAACAGGGCTCCCTATGGCTACACCTTC. Translated: CASRGNRAPYGYTF.

The genes are TRBV9 and TRBJ2-3, with TRBD2 matching over 7 bases. Germline V gene data show CDR1 as SGDLS and CDR2 as YYNGEE. CDR3 size: 15 residues. The ends lost 3 bases at V and 4 bases at J; junction bases unmatched: 8. CDR3 DNA: TGTGCCAGCAGCGGGACTAGAGAGGGTCCAGATACGCAGTATTTT. Its protein is CASSGTREGPDTQYF.

The V gene is TRBV2, the J gene TRBJ2-7, with D hard to call. With 6 bases removed from V and 5 bases from J, the gap between germline ends came to 11 bases. The CDR3 loop spans 12 amino acids. The germline V gene encodes CDR1 SNHLY and CDR2 FYNNEI. DNA for the CDR3: TGTGCCAGCAGCACCAGGCAACACGAGCAGTACTTC. As protein: CASSTRQHEQYF.

Turning to this clone: The junction departs from the called germline gene at one end, perhaps through a read error. The V gene is TRBV27, the J gene TRBJ2-2; maybe TRBD2 (5 bases). The germline V gene has CDR1 MNHEY and CDR2 SMNVEV (reference sequence). This CDR3 spans 11 amino acids. This CDR3 is CASSLAGEPFF. CDR3 coding DNA: TGTGCCAGCAGTTTAGCCGGGGAGCCGTTTTTT.

This sequence joins TRBV30 and TRBJ2-3, with TRBD1 as a possible D gene (6 bases). CDR1 and CDR2 (germline): GTSNPN, SVGIG (reference sequence). Trimming took off 4 bases at V and 4 bases at J, with 9 bases between the two ends. This CDR3 region has 12 residues. CDR3 sequence (DNA): TGTGCCTGGACAGGGGATGCAGATACGCAGTATTTT. The encoded protein is CAWTGDADTQYF.

This sequence joins TRBV4-1 and TRBJ1-5, with D possibly TRBD1 on 6 matching bases. The CDR3 contains 17 residues. Trimming removed 2 bases from V and 5 bases from J, with 19 bases in between. Germline V gene sequence: CDR1 MGHRA, CDR2 YSYEKL. The CDR3 DNA reads as TGCGCCAGCAGCCAACTACAGGGATATATCTCCCATCAGCCCCAGCATTTT. It is translated as CASSQLQGYISHQPQHF.

The rearrangement links TRBV11-2 to TRBJ1-6; the match to TRBD1 covers 7 bases. The V gene's germline CDR1 is SGHAT and CDR2 FQNNGV. V was pared by 6 bases and J by 5 bases, with 7 bases of the junction left unmatched. This CDR3 comprises 15 residues. The CDR3 nucleotides read TGTGCCAGCAGACGACCGGGACAGAATAATTCACCCCTCCACTTT. Amino acids: CASRRPGQNNSPLHF.